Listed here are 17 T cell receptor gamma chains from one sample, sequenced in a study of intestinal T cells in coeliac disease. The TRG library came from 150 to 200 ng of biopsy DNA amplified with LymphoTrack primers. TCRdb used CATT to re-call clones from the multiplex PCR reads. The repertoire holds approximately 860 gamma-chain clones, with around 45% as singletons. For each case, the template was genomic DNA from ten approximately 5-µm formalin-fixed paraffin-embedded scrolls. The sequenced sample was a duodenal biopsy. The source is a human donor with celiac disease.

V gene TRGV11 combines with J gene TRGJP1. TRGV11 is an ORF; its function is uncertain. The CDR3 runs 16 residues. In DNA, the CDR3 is TGTGCTGCTGGATTAGGATCGCATGGCACTGGTTGGTTCAAGATATTT. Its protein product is CAAGLGSHGTGWFKIF.

The CDR3 spells CATWDKGRTTGWFKIF. The CDR3 DNA reads as TGTGCCACCTGGGATAAGGGGCGTACCACTGGTTGGTTCAAGATATTT. The chain recombines TRGV8 with TRGJP1. CDR3 length: 16 residues. The V segment lost 2 bases and the J segment 1 base; nucleotides outside the gene matches: 7. The V gene's germline CDR1 is VENAVY and CDR2 YDSYNSRV.

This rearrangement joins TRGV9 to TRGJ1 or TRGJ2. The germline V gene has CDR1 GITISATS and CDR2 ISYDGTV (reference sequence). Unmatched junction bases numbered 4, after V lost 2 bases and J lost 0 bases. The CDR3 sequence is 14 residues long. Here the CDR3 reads CALWEGSNYYKKLF. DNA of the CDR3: TGTGCCTTGTGGGAGGGTTCGAATTATTATAAGAAACTCTTT.

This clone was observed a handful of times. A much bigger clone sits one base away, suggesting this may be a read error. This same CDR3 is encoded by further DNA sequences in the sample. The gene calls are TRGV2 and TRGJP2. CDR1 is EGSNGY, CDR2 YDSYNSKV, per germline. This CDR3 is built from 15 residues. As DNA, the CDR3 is TGCGCCACCTGGGACGGCCTTAGTAGTGATTGGATCAAGACGTTT. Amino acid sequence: CATWDGLSSDWIKTF.

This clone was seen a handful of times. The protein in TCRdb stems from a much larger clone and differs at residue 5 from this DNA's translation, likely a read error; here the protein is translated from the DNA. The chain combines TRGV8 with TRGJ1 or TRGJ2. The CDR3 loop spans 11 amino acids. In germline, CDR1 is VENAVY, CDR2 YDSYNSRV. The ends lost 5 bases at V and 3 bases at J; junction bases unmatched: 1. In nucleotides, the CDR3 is TGTGCCACCTGGGGTTATTATAAGAAACTCTTT. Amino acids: CATWGYYKKLF.

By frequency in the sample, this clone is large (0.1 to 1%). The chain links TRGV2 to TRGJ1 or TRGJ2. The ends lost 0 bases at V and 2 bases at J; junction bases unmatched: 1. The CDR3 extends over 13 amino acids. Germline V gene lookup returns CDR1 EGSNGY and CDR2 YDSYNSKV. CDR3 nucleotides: TGTGCCACCTGGGACGGGCATTATTATAAGAAACTCTTT. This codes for CATWDGHYYKKLF.

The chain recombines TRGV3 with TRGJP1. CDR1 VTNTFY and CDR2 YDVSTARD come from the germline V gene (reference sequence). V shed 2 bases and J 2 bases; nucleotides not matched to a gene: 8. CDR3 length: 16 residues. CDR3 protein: CATWDKAFTTGWFKIF. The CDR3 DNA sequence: TGTGCCACCTGGGACAAAGCATTCACCACTGGTTGGTTCAAGATATTT.

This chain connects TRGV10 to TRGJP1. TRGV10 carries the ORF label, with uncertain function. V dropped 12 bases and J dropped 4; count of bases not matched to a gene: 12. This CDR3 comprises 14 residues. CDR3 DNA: TGTGCTGCCCAACTTTACCACACTGGTTGGTTCAAGATATTT. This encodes CAAQLYHTGWFKIF.

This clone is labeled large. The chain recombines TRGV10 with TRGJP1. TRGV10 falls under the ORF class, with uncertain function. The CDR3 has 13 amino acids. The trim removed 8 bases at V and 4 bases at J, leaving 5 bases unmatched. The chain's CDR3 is CAAWALTGWFKIF. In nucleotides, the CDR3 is TGTGCTGCGTGGGCGCTCACTGGTTGGTTCAAGATATTT.

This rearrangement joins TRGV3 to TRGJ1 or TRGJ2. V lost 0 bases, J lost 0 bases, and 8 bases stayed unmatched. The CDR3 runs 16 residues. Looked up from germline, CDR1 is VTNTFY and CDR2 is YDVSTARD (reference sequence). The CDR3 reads CATWDRLRLNYYKKLF. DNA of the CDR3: TGTGCCACCTGGGACAGGCTACGACTGAATTATTATAAGAAACTCTTT.

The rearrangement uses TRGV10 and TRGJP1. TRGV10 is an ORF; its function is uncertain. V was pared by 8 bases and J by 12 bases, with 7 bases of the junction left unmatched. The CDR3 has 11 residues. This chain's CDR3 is CAAWGRRFKIF. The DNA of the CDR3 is TGTGCTGCGTGGGGGAGGCGGTTCAAGATATTT.

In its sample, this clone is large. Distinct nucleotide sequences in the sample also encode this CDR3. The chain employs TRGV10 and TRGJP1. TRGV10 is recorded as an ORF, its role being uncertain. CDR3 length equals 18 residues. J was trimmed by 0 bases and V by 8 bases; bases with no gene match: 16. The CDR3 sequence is CAAWERVLLDTTGWFKIF. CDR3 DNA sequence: TGTGCTGCGTGGGAAAGGGTTCTCCTAGATACCACTGGTTGGTTCAAGATATTT.

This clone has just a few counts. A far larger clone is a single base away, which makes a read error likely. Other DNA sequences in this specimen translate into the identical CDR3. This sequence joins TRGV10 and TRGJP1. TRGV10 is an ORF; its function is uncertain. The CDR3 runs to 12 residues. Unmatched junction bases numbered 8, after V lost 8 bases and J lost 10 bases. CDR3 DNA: TGTGCTGCGTGGGACTCGACTTGGTTCAAGATATTT. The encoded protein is CAAWDSTWFKIF.

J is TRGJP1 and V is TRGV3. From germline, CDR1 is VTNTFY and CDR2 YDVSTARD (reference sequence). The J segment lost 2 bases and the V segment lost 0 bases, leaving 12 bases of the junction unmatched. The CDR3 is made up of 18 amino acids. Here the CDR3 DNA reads TGTGCCACCTGGGACAGGAATGAATTTATGACCACTGGTTGGTTCAAGATATTT. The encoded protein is CATWDRNEFMTTGWFKIF.

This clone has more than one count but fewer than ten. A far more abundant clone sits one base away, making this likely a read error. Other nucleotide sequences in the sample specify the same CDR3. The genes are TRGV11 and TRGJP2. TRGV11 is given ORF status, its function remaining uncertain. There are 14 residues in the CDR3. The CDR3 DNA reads TGTGCCTGCTGGATTGAACGTAGTGACTGGATCAAGACGTTT. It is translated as CACWIERSDWIKTF.

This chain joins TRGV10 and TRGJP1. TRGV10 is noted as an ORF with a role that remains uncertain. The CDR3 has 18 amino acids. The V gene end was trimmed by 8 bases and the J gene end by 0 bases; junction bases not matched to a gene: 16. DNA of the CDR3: TGTGCTGCGTGGGCTCAAGTTGGGCCCAATACCACTGGTTGGTTCAAGATATTT. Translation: CAAWAQVGPNTTGWFKIF.

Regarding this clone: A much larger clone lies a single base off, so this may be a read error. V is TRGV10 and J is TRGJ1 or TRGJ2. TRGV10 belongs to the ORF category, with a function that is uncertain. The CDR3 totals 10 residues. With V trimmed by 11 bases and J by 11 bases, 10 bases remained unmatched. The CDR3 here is CAARDLEKLF. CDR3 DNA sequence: TGTGCTGCGCGGGATCTGGAGAAACTCTTT.